These 16 T cell receptor beta chains originate from one sample sequenced in a study of spatial heterogeneity in lung cancer. Study results and limitations: Counts of expanded alpha and beta TCRs within tumors tracked the tumor nonsynonymous mutation count.

TCRdb reprocessed the 5' RACE reads with MiXCR, giving one entry per CDR3 protein. This table holds 17,000 or so distinct CDR3 sequences, approximately 6.2% found once. Their recognized antigens are unknown. Stated time point: sample taken at primary tumor resection. The sample in question was lung tumor tissue, obtained at surgery. These receptors came from a male donor with early-stage non-small cell lung cancer.

This clonotype showed up many times. This beta chain is a stray sequence in a library constructed for alpha chains; its clone size is not meaningful. The gene calls are TRBV9 and TRBJ2-7; D possibly corresponds to TRBD1 (5 bases). Trimming pared 0 bases from V and 4 bases from J, leaving 8 bases between. The germline gives CDR1 SGDLS, CDR2 YYNGEE. This CDR3 is 13 amino acids long. The CDR3 protein is CASSVGDRYEQYF. CDR3 in DNA: TGTGCCAGCAGCGTAGGTGACAGATACGAGCAGTACTTC. Full variable domain (missing parts from reference TRBV9 and TRBJ2-7): DSGVTQTPKHLITATGQRVTLRCSPRSGDLSVYWYQQSLDQGLQFLIQYYNGEERAKGNILERFSAQQFPDLHSELNLSSLELGDSALYFCASSVGDRYEQYFGPGTRLTVT.

This clonotype was observed many times. This beta chain was picked up by a library intended for alpha chains and is off target, so its count carries little meaning. The chain couples TRBV10-3 to TRBJ2-7; 10 positions match TRBD1. The CDR3 spans 14 residues. The germline V gene has CDR1 ENHRY and CDR2 SYGVKD. V lost 4 bases, J lost 5 bases, and 5 bases stayed unmatched. CDR3 in amino acids: CAISVTGGLDEQYF. As DNA, the CDR3 is TGTGCCATCAGTGTGACAGGGGGCCTGGACGAGCAGTACTTC.

Comments on this clonotype: Since the library was made to target alpha chains, this beta chain is a stray read and its abundance is not meaningful. The chain couples TRBV28 to TRBJ2-5; tentatively, D is TRBD2 (5 bases). The CDR3 consists of 13 residues. The V gene lost 3 bases and the J gene lost 6 bases, with 11 bases spanning the gap. Germline CDR1 MDHEN, CDR2 SYDVKM. CDR3 sequence reads: CASSFPGIKTQYF. The CDR3 DNA is TGTGCCAGCAGTTTTCCCGGGATCAAGACCCAGTACTTC.

This clonotype was recorded at least ten times. Since it is a stray read in a library aimed at alpha chains, this beta chain has a size that is not meaningful. The V gene is TRBV12-3 or TRBV12-4, the J gene TRBJ2-6; 12 positions match TRBD1. J was trimmed by 1 base and V by 3 bases; bases with no gene match: 7. This CDR3 is built from 19 residues. This CDR3 is CASSLGTGGIGSGANVLTF. The CDR3 DNA follows: TGTGCCAGCAGTTTGGGGACAGGGGGCATTGGGTCTGGGGCCAACGTCCTGACTTTC.

This clonotype occurred many times. The library was designed around alpha chains, so this beta chain is a stray read whose abundance carries little weight. The chain joins TRBV28 to TRBJ1-5; 10 bases agree with TRBD1. The CDR3 consists of 15 residues. Germline trimming cut 5 bases from V and 5 bases from J; bases unmatched to any gene: 6. Germline-derived CDR1 and CDR2 are MDHEN and SYDVKM. The CDR3 here is CASSERTGGDQPQHF. DNA for the CDR3: TGTGCCAGCAGTGAAAGGACAGGGGGGGATCAGCCCCAGCATTTT. The entire variable domain, with the rest obtained from reference TRBV28 and TRBJ1-5, is as follows: DVKVTQSSRYLVKRTGEKVFLECVQDMDHENMFWYRQDPGLGLRLIYFSYDVKMKEKGDIPEGYSVSREKKERFSLILESASTNQTSMYLCASSERTGGDQPQHFGDGTRLSIL.

This clonotype was counted ten times or more. A library made for alpha chains picked up this beta chain off target, so its size means little. The gene calls are TRBV27 and TRBJ2-1, with 10 positions matching TRBD2. Losses at the gene ends were 2 bases for V and 7 bases for J; bases not matched to a gene: 5. The CDR3 has 15 residues. Germline loops: CDR1 MNHEY, CDR2 SMNVEV (reference sequence). CDR3 protein: CASSLLAGVGNEQFF. The CDR3 coding sequence is TGTGCCAGCAGTTTACTAGCGGGAGTTGGGAATGAGCAGTTCTTC.

Remarks on this clonotype: This beta chain appears as a stray read in a library generated for alpha chains; its size is not informative. The rearrangement uses TRBV7-9 and TRBJ1-2; 9 bases line up with TRBD1. Germline CDR1 SEHNR, CDR2 FQNEAQ (reference sequence). V trimming: 5 bases; J trimming: 4 bases; junction bases outside the gene matches: 8. The CDR3 contains 15 residues. The CDR3 DNA reads as TGTGCCAGCAGCGCCGGGACAGGGAATCTCTATGGCTACACCTTC. Translation gives CASSAGTGNLYGYTF. Full variable domain (missing parts from reference TRBV7-9 and TRBJ1-2): DTGVSQNPRHKITKRGQNVTFRCDPISEHNRLYWYRQTLGQGPEFLTYFQNEAQLEKSRLLSDRFSAERPKGSFSTLEIQRTEQGDSAMYLCASSAGTGNLYGYTFGSGTRLTVV.

This clonotype has at least ten counts. The library was built for alpha chains, so this beta chain is an off-target read and its size means little. The chain couples TRBV4-1 to TRBJ2-1; a possible D gene is TRBD2 (6 bases). The V end lost 3 bases, the J end lost 0 bases, and 12 bases lay between the germline ends. Germline CDR1 is MGHRA and CDR2 is YSYEKL. The CDR3 has 16 residues. The DNA of the CDR3 is TGCGCCAGCAGCCAGTTTAGCGGCAGCTCCTACAATGAGCAGTTCTTC. This gives the protein CASSQFSGSSYNEQFF.

The sample holds many counts of this clonotype. The library was designed around alpha chains, so this beta chain is a stray read whose abundance carries little weight. Here the CDR3 reads CASSYGRGNTGELFF. The CDR3 nucleotides are TGTGCCAGCAGTTACGGACGGGGGAACACCGGGGAGCTGTTTTTT. The gene calls are TRBV6-6 and TRBJ2-2; D perhaps matches TRBD2 (5 bases). CDR1 is MNHNY and CDR2 is SVGAGI in the germline V gene (reference sequence). The length of the CDR3 is 15 residues. Trimming took 2 bases from V and 1 from J, leaving 8 bases between them.

This clonotype is medium-sized (0.01 to 0.1%) by share. In a library made to pick up alpha chains, this beta chain is a stray read with a size that means little. The CDR3 sequence is CASSAAGTAFYGYTF. The CDR3, as DNA: TGTGCCAGCAGCGCAGCCGGGACAGCCTTCTATGGCTACACCTTC. This chain joins TRBV7-9 and TRBJ1-2; 7 bases are a match to TRBD1. The junction had 10 bases not matched to a gene; V was cut back by 5 bases and J by 4 bases. In germline, CDR1 is SEHNR, CDR2 FQNEAQ (reference sequence). The CDR3 consists of 15 residues.

Note on this clonotype: For a library built for alpha chains, this beta chain is a stray read; little rests on its size. The genes are TRBV7-8 and TRBJ2-7, with D possibly being TRBD2 (7 bases). The CDR3 has 14 amino acids. The V and J ends lost 1 base and 7 bases respectively, with 14 bases between them. Germline V gene data show CDR1 as SGHVS and CDR2 as FQNEAQ. The CDR3 here is CASSLGGGTEEQYF. For the CDR3, the DNA is TGTGCCAGCAGCTTAGGCGGGGGCACTGAGGAGCAGTACTTC.

This clonotype has a count of ten or more. The library was prepared for alpha chains; this beta chain is a stray read, so its frequency means little. This chain uses TRBV28 with TRBJ2-7, with 11 nucleotides matching TRBD2. CDR3 length equals 15 residues. J gave up 9 bases and V 6 bases, and 13 bases lay outside the gene matches. Germline lookup yields CDR1 MDHEN and CDR2 SYDVKM. CDR3 bases: TGTGCCAGCAGGCTGACTAGCGGGACTGCAAGTTGGCAGTACTTC. Protein product: CASRLTSGTASWQYF.

A word on this clonotype: This beta chain was picked up by a library intended for alpha chains and is off target, so its count carries little meaning. The chain employs TRBV5-1 and TRBJ1-5, with D possibly TRBD1 on 5 matching bases. The CDR3 covers 15 residues. The V end was cut by 0 bases, the J end by 0 bases, with 7 bases between. Germline-derived CDR1 and CDR2 are SGHRS and YFSETQ. The CDR3 protein is CASSLAGDSNQPQHF. The CDR3 DNA sequence: TGCGCCAGCAGCTTGGCGGGGGATAGCAATCAGCCCCAGCATTTT.

Comment on this clonotype: This beta chain is an off-target read within a library intended for alpha chains, so its frequency means little. CDR3 residues: CASSRVGTGYSPLHF. Here the CDR3 DNA reads TGTGCCAGCAGTCGGGTCGGGACAGGGTACTCACCCCTCCACTTT. The chain recombines TRBV28 with TRBJ1-6, with 9 bases that match TRBD1. V lost 5 bases, J lost 10 bases, and 9 bases stayed unmatched. Germline lookup yields CDR1 MDHEN and CDR2 SYDVKM. The CDR3 covers 15 residues.

This clonotype is termed medium-sized (0.01 to 0.1%). This beta chain appears as a stray read in a library generated for alpha chains; its size is not informative. The V gene is TRBV29-1, the J gene TRBJ2-1; D may be TRBD1 (6 bases). Trimming stripped 4 bases from V and 8 bases from J, with 12 bases between. Germline V CDR1 and CDR2: SQVTM, ANQGSEA. The CDR3 length is 12 residues. DNA for the CDR3: TGCAGCGTTGGGGGCAGGGGTGATGAGCAGTTCTTC. This encodes CSVGGRGDEQFF.

Ten or more counts support this clonotype. For a library built for alpha chains, this beta chain is a stray read; little rests on its size. The chain uses TRBV6-5 and TRBJ2-1; possibly TRBD1 for D (6 bases). The CDR3 totals 15 residues. V was trimmed by 2 bases and J by 2 bases, leaving 10 bases between them. The germline V gene encodes CDR1 MNHEY and CDR2 SVGAGI. The CDR3 nucleotides are TGTGCCAGCAGTTACAGGGGGATGGCCTACAATGAGCAGTTCTTC. This codes for CASSYRGMAYNEQFF.